This T cell receptor (beta chain) stems from a study of cytomegalovirus exposure and HLA in healthy donors. For this clone: Its antigen is undetermined.

Study-level findings and limits: Per published reports, the classifier diagnosed cytomegalovirus status with high specificity and sensitivity. Cytomegalovirus association was assigned to more than 150 TCR beta chains.

Assay: immunoSEQ multiplex PCR; the TCRdb copy retains only in-frame clones and omits some. Of 150,000 to 200,000 clones in the sample, 80% to 85% were seen once. Donors came from a validation cohort of approximately 110 subjects, distinct from the first 666-subject cohort. V gave up 4 bases and J gave up 10 bases; unmatched junction bases: 2. CDR1 and CDR2 from the germline V gene are SGHTA and FQGNSA. CDR3 length: 14 amino acids. The sample taken for sequencing was PBMCs. This sequence originates from a man under 40 in good health and CMV-seropositive. The chain employs TRBV7-2 and TRBJ2-2; 14 bases line up with TRBD2. This chain's CDR3 is CASSSGLAGVELFF. As DNA, the CDR3 is TGTGCCAGCAGCTCGGGACTAGCGGGGGTGGAGCTGTTTTTT.